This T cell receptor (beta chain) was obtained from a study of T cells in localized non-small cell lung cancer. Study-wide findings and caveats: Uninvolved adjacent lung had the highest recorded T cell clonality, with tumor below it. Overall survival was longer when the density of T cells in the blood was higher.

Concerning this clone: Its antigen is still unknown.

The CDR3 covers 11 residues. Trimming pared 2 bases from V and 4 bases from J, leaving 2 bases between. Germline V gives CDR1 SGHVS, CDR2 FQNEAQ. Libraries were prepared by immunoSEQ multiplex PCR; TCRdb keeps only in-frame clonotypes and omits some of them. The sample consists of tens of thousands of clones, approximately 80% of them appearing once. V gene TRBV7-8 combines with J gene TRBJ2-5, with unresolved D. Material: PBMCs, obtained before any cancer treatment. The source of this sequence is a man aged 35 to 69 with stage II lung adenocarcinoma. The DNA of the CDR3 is TGTGCCAGCAGCTTATTAGAGACCCAGTACTTC. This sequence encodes CASSLLETQYF.